This T cell receptor (beta chain) is from a study of shared clonotypes between healthy human individuals. The CDR3 is 15 residues long. The V end was cut by 1 base, the J end by 3 bases, with 13 bases between. Germline CDR1 and CDR2: SGHAT and FQNNGV. For sorted subsets, 150 to 200 ng DNA per replicate equaled 30,000 or so T cell genomes. This table comes from immunoSEQ multiplex PCR, and its TCRdb copy is limited to in-frame clones, with some not included. Of some 2,000,000 clones listed, roughly 95% are singletons. This sequence originates from a man aged 18 to 30 in good health. The chain employs TRBV11-2 and TRBJ2-7, with a tentative D call TRBD2 (6 bases). Sequenced material: naive CD4+ T cells sorted from blood. Subset meaning: CD45RA+ positively selected. The DNA of the CDR3 is TGTGCCAGCAGCTTAGTAATGGGGACTGTCTACGAGCAGTACTTC. Its protein is CASSLVMGTVYEQYF.